This T cell receptor beta chain was obtained from a study of blood T cell repertoires in COVID-19. Study details: T cells, B-cell-depleted T cells, or PBMCs provided the cDNA or gDNA that served as material.

This clone was seen a single time. The CDR3 loop spans 15 amino acids. Trimming took off 1 base at V and 0 bases at J, with 10 bases between the two ends. In germline, CDR1 is MNHEY, CDR2 SVGAGI. As originally analysed: Reference gene primer amplification gave estimated nucleated cell counts. Sequencing was performed with immunoSEQ multiplex PCR; in TCRdb, only in-frame clones are kept and a portion is missing. V and J calls and clone size are copied from that table; D and trimming were computed from the DNA. In the table there are about 240,000 clones, around 89% of which are singletons. The source of this sequence is a woman between 25 and 40 years old who had recovered from COVID-19. The V call is TRBV6-5, the J call TRBJ2-7; no firm D call. Specimen: PBMCs or T cells enriched from blood (not recorded which). Here the CDR3 reads CASSYFQDGSYEQYF. In DNA form, the CDR3 reads TGTGCCAGCAGTTACTTTCAGGATGGCTCCTACGAGCAGTACTTC.